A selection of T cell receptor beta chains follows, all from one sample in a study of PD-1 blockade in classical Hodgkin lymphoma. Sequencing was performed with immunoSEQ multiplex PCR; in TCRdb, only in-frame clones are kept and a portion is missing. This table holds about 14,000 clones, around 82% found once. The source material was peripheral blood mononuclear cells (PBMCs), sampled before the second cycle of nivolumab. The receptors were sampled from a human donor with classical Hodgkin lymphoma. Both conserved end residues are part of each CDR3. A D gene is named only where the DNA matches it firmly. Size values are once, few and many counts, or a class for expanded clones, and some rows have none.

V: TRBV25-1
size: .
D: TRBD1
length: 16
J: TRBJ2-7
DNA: TGTGCCAGCAGTGGGGCTCCCGGGACAGGATCCTACGAGCAGTACTTC
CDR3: CASSGAPGTGSYEQYF

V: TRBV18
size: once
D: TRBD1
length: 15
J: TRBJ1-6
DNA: TGTGCCAGCTCACCGGGGACAGTTCAAAATTCACCCCTCCACTTT
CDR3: CASSPGTVQNSPLHF

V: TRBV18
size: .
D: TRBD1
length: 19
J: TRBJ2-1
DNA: TGTGCCAGCTCATATACGGACCGGGGACAGGCCATTCGGTACAATGAGCAGTTCTTC
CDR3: CASSYTDRGQAIRYNEQFF

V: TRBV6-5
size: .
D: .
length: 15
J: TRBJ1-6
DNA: TGTGCCAGCAGGGGCGACGGGTCAACTAATTCACCCCTCCACTTT
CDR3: CASRGDGSTNSPLHF

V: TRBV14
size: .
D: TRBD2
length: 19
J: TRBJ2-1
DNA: TGTGCCAGCAGCCAAGGAAGTAAGGGACTAGCGGGATTAAACAATGAGCAGTTCTTC
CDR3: CASSQGSKGLAGLNNEQFF

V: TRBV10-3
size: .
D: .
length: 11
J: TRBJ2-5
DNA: TGTGCCACCGGTGGGGGGGAGACCCAGTACTTC
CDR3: CATGGGETQYF

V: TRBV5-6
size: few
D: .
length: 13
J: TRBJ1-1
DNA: TGTGCCAGCAGCTTAGGGTGGCGGACTGAAGCTTTCTTT
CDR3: CASSLGWRTEAFF

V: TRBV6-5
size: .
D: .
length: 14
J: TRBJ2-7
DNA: TGTGCCAGCAGTTACTCGGTAACCTCCTACGAGCAGTACTTC
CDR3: CASSYSVTSYEQYF

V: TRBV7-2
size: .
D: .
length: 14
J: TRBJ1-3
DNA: TGTGCCAGCAGCTTAGTGGGATCAGGAAACACCATATATTTT
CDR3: CASSLVGSGNTIYF

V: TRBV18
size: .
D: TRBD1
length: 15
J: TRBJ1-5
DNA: TGTGCCAGCTCACCACCGGGACAGGGCAATCAGCCCCAGCATTTT
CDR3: CASSPPGQGNQPQHF

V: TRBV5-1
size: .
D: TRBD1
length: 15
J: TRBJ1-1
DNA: TGCGCCAGCAGCCCTGGGACAGGCGTGAACACTGAAGCTTTCTTT
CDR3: CASSPGTGVNTEAFF

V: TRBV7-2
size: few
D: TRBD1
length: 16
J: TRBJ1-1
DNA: TGTGCCAGCAGCTTATGGACAGGGGGCACGAACACTGAAGCTTTCTTT
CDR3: CASSLWTGGTNTEAFF

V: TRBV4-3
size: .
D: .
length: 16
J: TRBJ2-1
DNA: TGCGCCAGCAGCCAAGAGTTTGACAGCTCCTACAATGAGCAGTTCTTC
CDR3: CASSQEFDSSYNEQFF

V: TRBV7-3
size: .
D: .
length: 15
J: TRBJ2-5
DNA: TGTGCCAGCAGCTTAACTGCACGGATCCAAGAGACCCAGTACTTC
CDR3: CASSLTARIQETQYF

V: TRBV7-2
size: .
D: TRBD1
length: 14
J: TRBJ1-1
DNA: TGTGCCAGCAGCCGGGGACAGCTGAACACTGAAGCTTTCTTT
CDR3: CASSRGQLNTEAFF

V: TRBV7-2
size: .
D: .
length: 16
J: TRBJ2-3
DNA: TGTGCCAGCAGCTTAGAGGGGGTGATAGTCACAGATACGCAGTATTTT
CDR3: CASSLEGVIVTDTQYF

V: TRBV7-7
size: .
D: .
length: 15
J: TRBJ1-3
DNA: TGTGCTAGCAGCCCGGGACCGATCTCTGGAAACACCATATATTTT
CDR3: CASSPGPISGNTIYF

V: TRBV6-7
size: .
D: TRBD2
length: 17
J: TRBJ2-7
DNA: TGTGCCAGCAGGAAGGGACTAGCGGGCGAAAAGCCTGACGAGCAGTACTTC
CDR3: CASRKGLAGEKPDEQYF

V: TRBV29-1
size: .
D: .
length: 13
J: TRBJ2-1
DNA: TGCAGCGTTGACAGGGCTACCTACAATGAGCAGTTCTTC
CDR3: CSVDRATYNEQFF

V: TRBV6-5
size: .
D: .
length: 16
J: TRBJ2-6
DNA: TGTGCCAGCAGTTACTCGGTATGGGATGGGGCCAACGTCCTGACTTTC
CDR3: CASSYSVWDGANVLTF

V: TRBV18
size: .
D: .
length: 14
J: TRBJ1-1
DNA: TGTGCCAGCTCCGTGACGGCAGGGGAAACTGAAGCTTTCTTT
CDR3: CASSVTAGETEAFF

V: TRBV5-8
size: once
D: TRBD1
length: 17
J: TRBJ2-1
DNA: TGTGCCAGCAGCTTCTCACCGACAGGGGAATTCGGCAATGAGCAGTTCTTC
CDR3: CASSFSPTGEFGNEQFF

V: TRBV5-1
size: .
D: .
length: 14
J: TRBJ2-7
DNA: TGCGCCAGCAGCTCCCAGAGGAGCTCCTACGAGCAGTACTTC
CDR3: CASSSQRSSYEQYF

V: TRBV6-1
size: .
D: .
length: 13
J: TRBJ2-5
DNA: TGTGCCAGCTCGGAGGGTATCCAAGAGACCCAGTACTTC
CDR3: CASSEGIQETQYF

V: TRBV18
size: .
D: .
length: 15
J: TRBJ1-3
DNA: TGTGCCAGCTCACCATCCGGGAGCTCTGGAAACACCATATATTTT
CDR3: CASSPSGSSGNTIYF

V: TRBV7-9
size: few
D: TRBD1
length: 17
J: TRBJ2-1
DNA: TGTGCCAGCAGCTTCGAACCCGGGACAGGGGAATCCAATGAGCAGTTCTTC
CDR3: CASSFEPGTGESNEQFF

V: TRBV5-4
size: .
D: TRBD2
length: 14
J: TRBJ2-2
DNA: TGTGCCAGCAGCTTCGCGACTAGCGCCGGGGAGCTGTTTTTT
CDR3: CASSFATSAGELFF

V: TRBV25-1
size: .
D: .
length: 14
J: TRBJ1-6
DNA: TGTGCCAGCAGCACTAGCTCCTATAATTCACCCCTCCACTTT
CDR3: CASSTSSYNSPLHF

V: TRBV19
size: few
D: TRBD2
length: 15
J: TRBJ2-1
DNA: TGTGCCAGTAGTACGGGACTAGCGGCTGGGGATGAGCAGTTCTTC
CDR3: CASSTGLAAGDEQFF

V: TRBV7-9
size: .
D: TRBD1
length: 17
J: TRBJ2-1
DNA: TGTGCCAGCAGTTACCCAGGGGGCGGAAGCTCCTACAATGAGCAGTTCTTC
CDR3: CASSYPGGGSSYNEQFF

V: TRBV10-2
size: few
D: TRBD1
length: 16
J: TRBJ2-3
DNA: TGCGCCACCCTTAATAGACAGGGGTTATCGGCAGATACGCAGTATTTT
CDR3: CATLNRQGLSADTQYF

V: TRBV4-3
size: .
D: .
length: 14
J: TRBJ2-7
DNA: TGCGCCAGCAGCCAAGTCCTTTCAGGCTACGAGCAGTACTTC
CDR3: CASSQVLSGYEQYF

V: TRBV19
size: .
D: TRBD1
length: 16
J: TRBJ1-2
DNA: TGTGCCAGTAGTATGAGATTCGGACAGGGTGGCTATGGCTACACCTTC
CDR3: CASSMRFGQGGYGYTF

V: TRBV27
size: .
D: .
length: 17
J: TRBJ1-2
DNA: TGTGCCAGCAGCCGGGGACCGCCTCAGAAATTCTTATATGGCTACACCTTC
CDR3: CASSRGPPQKFLYGYTF

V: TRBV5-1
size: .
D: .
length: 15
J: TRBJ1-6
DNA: TGCGCCAGCAGCACGGAACAGGGAATCAATTCACCCCTCCACTTT
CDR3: CASSTEQGINSPLHF

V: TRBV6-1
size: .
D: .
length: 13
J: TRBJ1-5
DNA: TGTGCCAGCAGTGAATCGGGGGACCCCGCTTGGCATTTT
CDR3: CASSESGDPAWHF

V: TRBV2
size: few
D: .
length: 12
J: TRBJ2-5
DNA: TGTGCCAGCGGCGGCACAGGTCAGACCCAGTACTTC
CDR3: CASGGTGQTQYF

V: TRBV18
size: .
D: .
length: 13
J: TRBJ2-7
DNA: TGTGCCAGCTCGGAGTTTCAAGCCTACGAGCAGTACTTC
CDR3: CASSEFQAYEQYF

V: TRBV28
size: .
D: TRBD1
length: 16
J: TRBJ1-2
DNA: TGTGCCAGCAGTTGGGACAGGGGGTTGTCAAACTATGGCTACACCTTC
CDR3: CASSWDRGLSNYGYTF

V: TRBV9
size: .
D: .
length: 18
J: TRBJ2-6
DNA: TGTGCCAGCAGCGTAGCTGTGCGACAAAGATCTGGGGCCAACGTCCTGACTTTC
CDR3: CASSVAVRQRSGANVLTF

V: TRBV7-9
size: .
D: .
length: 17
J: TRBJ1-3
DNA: TGTGCCAGCAGCTTAGGAGCGCAATGGGGCTCTGGAAACACCATATATTTT
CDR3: CASSLGAQWGSGNTIYF

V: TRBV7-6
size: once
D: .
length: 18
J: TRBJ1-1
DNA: TGTGCCAGCAGCTTAGAGAGAGGGGCGGCTCCCCGGACGACTGAAGCTTTCTTT
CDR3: CASSLERGAAPRTTEAFF

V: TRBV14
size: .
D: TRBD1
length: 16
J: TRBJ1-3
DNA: TGTGCCAGCAGCCAAGCAGGACAGGGCTCTGGAAACACCATATATTTT
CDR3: CASSQAGQGSGNTIYF

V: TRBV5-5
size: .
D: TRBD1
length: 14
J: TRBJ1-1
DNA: TGTGCCAGCATAAACAGGGGGTTGAACACTGAAGCTTTCTTT
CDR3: CASINRGLNTEAFF

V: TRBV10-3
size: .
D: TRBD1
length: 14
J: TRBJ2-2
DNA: TGTGCCACGGGACAGGATCTTAACACCGGGGAGCTGTTTTTT
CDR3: CATGQDLNTGELFF

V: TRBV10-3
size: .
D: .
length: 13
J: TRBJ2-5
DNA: TGTGCCAGCCGCGGGGCAGTCCAAGAGACCCAGTACTTC
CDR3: CASRGAVQETQYF

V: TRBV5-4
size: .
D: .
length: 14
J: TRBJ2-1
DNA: TGTGCCAGCAGCGTTATAGCGACTCTCAATGAGCAGTTCTTC
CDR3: CASSVIATLNEQFF

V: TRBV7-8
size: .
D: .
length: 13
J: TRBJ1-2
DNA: TGTGCCAGCAGCTTACCACAGGGTCGGGGCTACACCTTC
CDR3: CASSLPQGRGYTF

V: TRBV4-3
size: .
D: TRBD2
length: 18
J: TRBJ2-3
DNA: TGCGCCAGCAGCCAAGATGGAAATAGCGGGGGGTCCACAGATACGCAGTATTTT
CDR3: CASSQDGNSGGSTDTQYF

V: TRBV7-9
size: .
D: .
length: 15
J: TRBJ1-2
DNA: TGCGCCAGCAGCTTACAATTGGGGACACCCTATGGCTACACCTTC
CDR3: CASSLQLGTPYGYTF